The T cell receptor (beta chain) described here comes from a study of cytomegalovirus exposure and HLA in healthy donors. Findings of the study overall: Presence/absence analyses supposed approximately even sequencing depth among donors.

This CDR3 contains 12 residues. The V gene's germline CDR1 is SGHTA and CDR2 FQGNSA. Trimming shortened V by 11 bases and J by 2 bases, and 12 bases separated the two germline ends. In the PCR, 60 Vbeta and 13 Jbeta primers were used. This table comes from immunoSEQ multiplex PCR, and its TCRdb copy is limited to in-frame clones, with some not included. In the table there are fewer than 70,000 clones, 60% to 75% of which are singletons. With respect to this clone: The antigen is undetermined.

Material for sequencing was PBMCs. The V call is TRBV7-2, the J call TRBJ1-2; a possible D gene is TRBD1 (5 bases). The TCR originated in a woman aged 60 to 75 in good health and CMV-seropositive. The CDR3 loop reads CAGSGGNYGYTF. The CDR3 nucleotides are TGTGCCGGGAGTGGGGGGAACTATGGCTACACCTTC.